This T cell receptor (beta chain) was identified during a study of T cells after yellow fever vaccination. The sample holds a few counts of this clonotype. V was pared by 2 bases and J by 3 bases, with 14 bases between. Per the germline V gene, CDR1 is MDHEN and CDR2 is SYDVKM. The CDR3 is 15 amino acids. Template switching by 5'RACE produced TCR cDNA, adding a universal primer site and UMIs. One entry per CDR3 protein results from TCRdb running MiXCR on the 5' RACE reads. The sample lists approximately 260,000 distinct CDR3 sequences, approximately 13% occurring once. Material: CD4+ T cells sorted from PBMCs, obtained 45 days after the yellow fever booster vaccination. V and J are TRBV28 and TRBJ2-7, with D hard to call. This clonotype was obtained from a man under 40 who received the YFV17D yellow fever vaccine. CDR3 in DNA: TGTGCCAGCAGTTTACGCCCCTGGAGTGTCTACGAGCAGTACTTC. Its protein product is CASSLRPWSVYEQYF.